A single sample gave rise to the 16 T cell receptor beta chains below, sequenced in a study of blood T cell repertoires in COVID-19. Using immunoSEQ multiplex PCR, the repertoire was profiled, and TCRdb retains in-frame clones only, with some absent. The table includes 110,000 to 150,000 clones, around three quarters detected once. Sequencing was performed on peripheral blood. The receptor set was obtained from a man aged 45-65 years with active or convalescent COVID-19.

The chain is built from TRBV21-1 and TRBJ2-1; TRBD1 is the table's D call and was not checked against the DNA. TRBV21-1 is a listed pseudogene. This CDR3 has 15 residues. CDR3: CASSNHRFRYNEQFF. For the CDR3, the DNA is TGTGCCAGCAGCAACCACAGGTTTCGCTACAATGAGCAGTTCTTC.

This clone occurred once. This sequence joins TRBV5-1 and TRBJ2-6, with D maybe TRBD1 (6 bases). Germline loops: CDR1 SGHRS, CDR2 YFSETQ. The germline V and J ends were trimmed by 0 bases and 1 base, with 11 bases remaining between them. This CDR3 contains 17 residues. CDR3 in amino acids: CASSLGPQGSGANVLTF. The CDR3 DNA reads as TGCGCCAGCAGCTTGGGTCCCCAGGGGTCTGGGGCCAACGTCCTGACTTTC.

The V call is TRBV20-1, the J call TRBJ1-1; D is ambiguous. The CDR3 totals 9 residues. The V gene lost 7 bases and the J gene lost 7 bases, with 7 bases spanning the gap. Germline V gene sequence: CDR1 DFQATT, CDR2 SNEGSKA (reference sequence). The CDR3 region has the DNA TGCAGTGTCCAGGATGAAGCTTTCTTT. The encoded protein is CSVQDEAFF.

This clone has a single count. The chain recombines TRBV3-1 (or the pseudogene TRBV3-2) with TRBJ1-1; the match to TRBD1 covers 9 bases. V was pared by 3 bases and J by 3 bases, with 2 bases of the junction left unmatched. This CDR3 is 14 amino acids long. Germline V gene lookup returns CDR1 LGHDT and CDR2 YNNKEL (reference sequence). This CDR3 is CASSHRTGDTEAFF. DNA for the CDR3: TGTGCCAGCAGCCACCGGACAGGGGACACTGAAGCTTTCTTT.

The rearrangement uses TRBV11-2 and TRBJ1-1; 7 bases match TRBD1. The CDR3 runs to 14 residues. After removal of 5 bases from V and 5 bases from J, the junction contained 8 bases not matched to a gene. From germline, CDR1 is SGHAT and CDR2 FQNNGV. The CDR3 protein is CASSLTGKETEAFF. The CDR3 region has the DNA TGTGCCAGCAGCCTGACAGGGAAGGAGACTGAAGCTTTCTTT.

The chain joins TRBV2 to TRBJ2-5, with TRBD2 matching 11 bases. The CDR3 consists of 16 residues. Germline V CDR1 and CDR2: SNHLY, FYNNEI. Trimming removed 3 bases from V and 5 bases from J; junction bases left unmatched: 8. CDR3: CASSDGYSGRAETQYF. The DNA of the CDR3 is TGTGCCAGCAGTGATGGATATAGCGGGAGGGCGGAGACCCAGTACTTC.

As DNA, the CDR3 is TGTGCCACCCGGCCAGCGGGAGGAACCTACGAGCAGTACTTC. It translates to CATRPAGGTYEQYF. The chain combines TRBV6-5 with TRBJ2-7; 9 bases map to TRBD2. CDR3 length: 14 amino acids. Germline V gene sequence: CDR1 MNHEY, CDR2 SVGAGI. The J segment lost 2 bases and the V segment lost 10 bases, leaving 9 bases of the junction unmatched.

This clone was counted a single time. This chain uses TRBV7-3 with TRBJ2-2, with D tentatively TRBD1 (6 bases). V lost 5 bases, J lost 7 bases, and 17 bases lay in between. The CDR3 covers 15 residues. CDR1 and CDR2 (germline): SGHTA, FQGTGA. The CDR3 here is CASSRGGRTDGELFF. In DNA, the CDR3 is TGTGCCAGCAGCCGAGGGGGACGGACCGACGGGGAGCTGTTTTTT.

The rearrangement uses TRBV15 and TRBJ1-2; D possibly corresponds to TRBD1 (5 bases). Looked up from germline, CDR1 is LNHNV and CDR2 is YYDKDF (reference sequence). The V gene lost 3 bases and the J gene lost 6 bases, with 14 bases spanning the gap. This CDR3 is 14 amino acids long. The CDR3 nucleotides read TGTGCCACCAGCAGTGATACCCAGGGCGATGGCTACACCTTC. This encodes CATSSDTQGDGYTF. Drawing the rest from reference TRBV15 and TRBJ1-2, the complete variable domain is DAMVIQNPRYQVTQFGKPVTLSCSQTLNHNVMYWYQQKSSQAPKLLFHYYDKDFNNEADTPDNFQSRRPNTSFCFLDIRSPGLGDTAMYLCATSSDTQGDGYTFGSGTRLTVV.

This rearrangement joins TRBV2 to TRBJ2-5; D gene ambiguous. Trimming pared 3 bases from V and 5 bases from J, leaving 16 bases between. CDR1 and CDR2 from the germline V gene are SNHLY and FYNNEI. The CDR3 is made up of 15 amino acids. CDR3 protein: CASSEGELPGETQYF. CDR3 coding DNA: TGTGCCAGCAGTGAGGGTGAACTCCCCGGGGAGACCCAGTACTTC.

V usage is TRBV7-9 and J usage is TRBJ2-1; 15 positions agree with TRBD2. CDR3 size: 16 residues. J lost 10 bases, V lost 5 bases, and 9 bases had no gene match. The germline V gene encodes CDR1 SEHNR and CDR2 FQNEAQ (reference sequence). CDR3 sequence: CASSAGPGLAGGEQFF. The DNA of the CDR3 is TGTGCCAGCAGCGCGGGGCCGGGACTAGCGGGAGGCGAGCAGTTCTTC.

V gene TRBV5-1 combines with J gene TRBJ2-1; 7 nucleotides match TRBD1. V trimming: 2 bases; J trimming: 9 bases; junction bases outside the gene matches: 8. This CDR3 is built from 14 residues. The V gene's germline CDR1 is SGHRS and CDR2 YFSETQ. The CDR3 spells CASSFGTETGEQFF. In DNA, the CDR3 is TGCGCCAGCAGCTTTGGGACAGAAACTGGTGAGCAGTTCTTC.

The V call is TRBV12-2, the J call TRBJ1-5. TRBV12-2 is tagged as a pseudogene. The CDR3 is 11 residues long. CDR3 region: CASRQREPQHF. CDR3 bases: TGTGCAAGTCGCCAGAGGGAGCCCCAGCATTTT.

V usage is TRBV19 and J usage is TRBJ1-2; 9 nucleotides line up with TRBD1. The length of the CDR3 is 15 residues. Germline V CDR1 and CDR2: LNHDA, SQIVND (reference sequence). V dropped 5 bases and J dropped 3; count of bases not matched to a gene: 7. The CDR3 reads CASSLGTGSHYGYTF. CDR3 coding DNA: TGTGCCAGTAGTCTTGGGACAGGGAGTCACTATGGCTACACCTTC.

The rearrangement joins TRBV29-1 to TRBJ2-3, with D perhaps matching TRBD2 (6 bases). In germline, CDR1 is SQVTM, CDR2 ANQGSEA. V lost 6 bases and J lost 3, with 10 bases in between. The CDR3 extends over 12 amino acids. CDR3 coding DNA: TGCAGCGTCCCACTAGCTACAGATACGCAGTATTTT. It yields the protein CSVPLATDTQYF.

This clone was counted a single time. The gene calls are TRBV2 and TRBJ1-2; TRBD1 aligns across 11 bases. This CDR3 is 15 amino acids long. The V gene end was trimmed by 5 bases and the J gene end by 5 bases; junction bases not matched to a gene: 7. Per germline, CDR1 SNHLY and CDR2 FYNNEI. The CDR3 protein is CASSLGQGAWYGYTF. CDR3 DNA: TGTGCCAGCAGTCTCGGACAGGGGGCTTGGTATGGCTACACCTTC.